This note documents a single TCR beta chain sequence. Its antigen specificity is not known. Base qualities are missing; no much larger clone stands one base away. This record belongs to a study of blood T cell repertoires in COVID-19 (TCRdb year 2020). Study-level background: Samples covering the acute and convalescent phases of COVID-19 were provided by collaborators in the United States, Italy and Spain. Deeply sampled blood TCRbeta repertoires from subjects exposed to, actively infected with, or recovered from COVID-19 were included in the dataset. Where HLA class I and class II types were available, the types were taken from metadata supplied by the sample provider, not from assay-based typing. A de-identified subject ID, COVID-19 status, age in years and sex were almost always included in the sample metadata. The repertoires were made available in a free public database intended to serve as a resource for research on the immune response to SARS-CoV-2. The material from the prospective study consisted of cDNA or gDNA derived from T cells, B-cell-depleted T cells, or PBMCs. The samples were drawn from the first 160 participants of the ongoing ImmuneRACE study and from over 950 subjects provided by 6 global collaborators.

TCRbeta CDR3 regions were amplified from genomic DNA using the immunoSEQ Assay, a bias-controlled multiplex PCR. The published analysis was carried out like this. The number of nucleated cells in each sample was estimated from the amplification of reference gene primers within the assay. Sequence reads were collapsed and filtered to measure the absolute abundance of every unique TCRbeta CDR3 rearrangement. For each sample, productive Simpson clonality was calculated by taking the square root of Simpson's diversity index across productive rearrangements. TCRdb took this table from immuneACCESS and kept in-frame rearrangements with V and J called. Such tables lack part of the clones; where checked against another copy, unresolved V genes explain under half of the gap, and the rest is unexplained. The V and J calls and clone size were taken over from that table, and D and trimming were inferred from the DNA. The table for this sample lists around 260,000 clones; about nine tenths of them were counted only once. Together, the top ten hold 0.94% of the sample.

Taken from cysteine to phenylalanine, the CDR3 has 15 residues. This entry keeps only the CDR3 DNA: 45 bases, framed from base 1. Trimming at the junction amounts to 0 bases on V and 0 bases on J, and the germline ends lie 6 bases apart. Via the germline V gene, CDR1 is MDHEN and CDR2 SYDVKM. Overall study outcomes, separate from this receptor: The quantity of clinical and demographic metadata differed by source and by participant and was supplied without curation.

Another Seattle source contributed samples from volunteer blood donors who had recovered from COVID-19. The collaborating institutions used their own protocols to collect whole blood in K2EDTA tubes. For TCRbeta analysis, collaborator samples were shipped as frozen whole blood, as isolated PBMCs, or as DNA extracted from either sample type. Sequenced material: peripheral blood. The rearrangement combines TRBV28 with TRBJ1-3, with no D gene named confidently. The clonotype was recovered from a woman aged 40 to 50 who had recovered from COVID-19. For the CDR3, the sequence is CASSLWAISGNTIYF. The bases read TGTGCCAGCAGTTTATGGGCAATCTCTGGAAACACCATATATTTT.